One and the same sample provided the 14 T cell receptor beta chains below, sequenced in a study of T-cell reconstitution after alpha-beta-depleted transplantation in children. Molecular barcoding with unique molecular identifiers was used for the TCRbeta library. TCRdb recomputed calls from the PCR reads with MiXCR, one row per CDR3 protein. The data hold a few hundred thousand distinct CDR3 sequences, with about 24% observed a single time. The material was PBMCs, mostly from graft donor cells, obtained 360 days after TCRalphabeta/CD19-depleted stem cell transplant. These receptors all come from a female patient aged 2 to 10 who had a stem cell transplant for congenital amegakaryocytic thrombocytopenia, so the T cells may come from the graft donor.

This clonotype was observed at least ten times. This chain links TRBV7-2 with TRBJ2-7; TRBD1 aligns across 8 bases. Germline V gives CDR1 SGHTA, CDR2 FQGNSA. The V and J ends lost 5 bases and 2 bases, in that order; junction bases with no gene match: 11. CDR3 length: 16 residues. The CDR3 protein is CASSKALGQAPYEQYF. CDR3 bases: TGTGCCAGCAGCAAAGCTCTGGGACAGGCTCCCTACGAGCAGTACTTC.

This clonotype came up a few times. V is TRBV12-3 or TRBV12-4 and J is TRBJ1-5; 11 bases are a match to TRBD1. The CDR3 loop spans 15 amino acids. Trimming removed 6 bases from V and 11 bases from J; junction bases left unmatched: 12. In DNA, the CDR3 is TGTGCCAGCAGGCCCGGGACAGGGGGTTCGGGGACCCAGCATTTT. Protein product: CASRPGTGGSGTQHF.

The V gene is TRBV24-1, the J gene TRBJ2-1; the match to TRBD2 covers 8 bases. The germline gives CDR1 KGHDR, CDR2 SFDVKD. With 1 base clipped from V and 8 bases from J, the junction kept 12 bases outside the gene matches. This CDR3 spans 17 amino acids. CDR3 in amino acids: CATSDFSRRAGGYEQFF. CDR3 DNA: TGTGCCACCAGTGATTTCTCCCGGAGGGCGGGAGGATATGAGCAGTTCTTC.

The J gene is TRBJ2-2, the V gene TRBV9, with D uncertain. The germline V gene encodes CDR1 SGDLS and CDR2 YYNGEE. This CDR3 contains 15 residues. Trimming took off 2 bases at V and 7 bases at J, with 15 bases between the two ends. CDR3 sequence reads: CASSVSPLFGGELFF. CDR3 nucleotides: TGTGCCAGCAGCGTCAGTCCCCTATTTGGCGGGGAGCTGTTTTTT.

This clonotype was counted a few times. The rearrangement uses TRBV20-1 and TRBJ2-7, with D maybe TRBD2 (5 bases). Trimming took off 4 bases at V and 7 bases at J, with 23 bases between the two ends. CDR1 is DFQATT and CDR2 is SNEGSKA in the germline V gene (reference sequence). The CDR3 has 15 amino acids. CDR3 region: CSAKVSRESTREQYF. The CDR3 coding sequence is TGCAGTGCTAAAGTTAGCCGGGAATCGACCCGGGAGCAGTACTTC.

There are a few counts of this clonotype. V is TRBV3-1 and J is TRBJ2-6; D perhaps matches TRBD1 (5 bases). The CDR3 has 20 residues. Germline CDR1 LGHDT, CDR2 YNNKEL (reference sequence). Trimming took off 1 base at V and 0 bases at J, with 19 bases between the two ends. The CDR3 loop is CASSQGKGIPGYSGANVLTF. The CDR3 nucleotides read TGTGCCAGCAGCCAAGGAAAGGGGATCCCAGGTTACTCTGGGGCCAACGTCCTGACTTTC.

The CDR3 DNA reads as TGTGCCAGCCGGACCCAGGGGCACACTGAAGCTTTCTTT. This encodes CASRTQGHTEAFF. This chain connects TRBV27 to TRBJ1-1, with TRBD1 as a possible D gene (6 bases). The CDR3 length is 13 residues. CDR1 and CDR2 (germline): MNHEY, SMNVEV (reference sequence). Trimming left V 8 bases short and J 3 bases short, with 13 bases between.

The chain is built from TRBV5-1 and TRBJ2-7, with TRBD1 identical over 8 bases. The germline V gene has CDR1 SGHRS and CDR2 YFSETQ. V lost 1 base and J lost 4; bases outside the gene matches: 16. This CDR3 comprises 18 residues. CDR3: CASSLTGTGLQRVYEQYF. In DNA form, the CDR3 reads TGCGCCAGCAGCTTGACTGGGACAGGACTTCAGAGGGTTTACGAGCAGTACTTC.

This clonotype was counted at least ten times. V gene TRBV7-2 combines with J gene TRBJ2-3; D gene unclear. The CDR3 runs to 12 residues. Trimming stripped 5 bases from V and 3 bases from J, with 6 bases between. Germline CDR1 and CDR2: SGHTA and FQGNSA. The DNA of the CDR3 is TGTGCCAGCAGCCTCATAACAGATACGCAGTATTTT. This gives the protein CASSLITDTQYF.

This clonotype was counted a few times. The V call is TRBV5-1, the J call TRBJ2-1; D not certain. This CDR3 has 14 amino acids. V gave up 4 bases and J gave up 0 bases, with 8 bases separating them. Germline CDR1 reads SGHRS; CDR2 reads YFSETQ. The CDR3 DNA is TGCGCCAGCAGCCCGAGGACCTCCTACAATGAGCAGTTCTTC. The encoded protein is CASSPRTSYNEQFF.

The gene calls are TRBV12-3 or TRBV12-4 and TRBJ2-5; D uncertain. V lost 6 bases, J lost 5 bases, and 13 bases lay in between. The CDR3 totals 13 residues. As DNA, the CDR3 is TGTGCCAGCAGCCCCATGGTCTTGGAGACCCAGTACTTC. It translates to CASSPMVLETQYF.

Here the CDR3 reads CASSLVPGGSGNTIYF. CDR3 bases: TGCGCCAGCAGCTTGGTCCCAGGGGGAAGTGGAAACACCATATATTTT. The gene calls are TRBV5-1 and TRBJ1-3, with TRBD1 matching 7 bases. Germline CDR1 reads SGHRS; CDR2 reads YFSETQ. CDR3 size: 16 residues. V lost 0 bases, J lost 3 bases, and 6 bases stayed unmatched.

CDR3: CSASNRGFTGELFF. The CDR3 nucleotides are TGCAGTGCTAGTAACCGGGGTTTCACCGGGGAGCTGTTTTTT. The V gene is TRBV20-1, the J gene TRBJ2-2, with D possibly TRBD2 on 5 matching bases. CDR3 length: 14 residues. Trimming cost V 3 bases and J 4 bases, with 12 bases left between them. The V gene's germline CDR1 is DFQATT and CDR2 SNEGSKA (reference sequence).

This clonotype was seen only once. V gene TRBV3-1 combines with J gene TRBJ2-7; 14 bases agree with TRBD2. The CDR3 sequence is 19 residues long. Trimming at V came to 0 bases and at J to 0 bases, leaving 7 bases not matched to a gene. CDR1 and CDR2 (germline): LGHDT, YNNKEL (reference sequence). CDR3 in DNA: TGTGCCAGCAGCCAAGATCGGGGGACTAGCGGGGGCCTCTCCTACGAGCAGTACTTC. Encoded protein: CASSQDRGTSGGLSYEQYF.